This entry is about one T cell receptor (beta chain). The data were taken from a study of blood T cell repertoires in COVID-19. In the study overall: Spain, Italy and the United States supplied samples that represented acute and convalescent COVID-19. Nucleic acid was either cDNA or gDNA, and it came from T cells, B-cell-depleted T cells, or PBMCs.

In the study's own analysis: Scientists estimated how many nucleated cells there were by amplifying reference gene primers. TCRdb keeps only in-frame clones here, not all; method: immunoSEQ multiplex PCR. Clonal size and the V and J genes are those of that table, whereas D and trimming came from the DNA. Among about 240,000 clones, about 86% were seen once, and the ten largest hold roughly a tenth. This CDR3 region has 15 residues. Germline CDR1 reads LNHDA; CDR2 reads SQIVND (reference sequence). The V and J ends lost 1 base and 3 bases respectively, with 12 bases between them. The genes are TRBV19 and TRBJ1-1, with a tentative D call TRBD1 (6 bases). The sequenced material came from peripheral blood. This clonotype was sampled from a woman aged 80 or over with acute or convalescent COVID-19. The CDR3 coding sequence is TGTGCCAGTAGTATAGTCAGGACAGAGGACACTGAAGCTTTCTTT. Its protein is CASSIVRTEDTEAFF.